The 29 T cell receptor beta chains reported below all come from one sample, sequenced in a study of shared clonotypes between healthy human individuals. Generated by immunoSEQ multiplex PCR, the TCRdb table keeps only in-frame clones and is missing some. The table shows fewer than 650,000 clones, with 70% to 80% occurring only once. Material: PBMCs. The receptors were gathered from a woman in her forties in good health. Some clones in this sample may be carry-over from other donors' samples.

The chain uses TRBV7-3 and TRBJ1-1; a weak D match, TRBD1 (6 bases). The V and J ends lost 4 bases and 1 base respectively, with 10 bases between them. This CDR3 spans 14 amino acids. Germline CDR1 SGHTA, CDR2 FQGTGA. The CDR3 nucleotides are TGTGCCAGCAGCTCGGGACACCAGAACACTGAAGCTTTCTTT. The encoded protein is CASSSGHQNTEAFF.

The chain carries TRBV27 and TRBJ1-1; 12 bases match TRBD1. The germline CDR1 and CDR2 sequences are MNHEY and SMNVEV (reference sequence). The CDR3 has 15 residues. Germline trimming cut 6 bases from V and 7 bases from J; bases unmatched to any gene: 9. The CDR3 protein is CASRGQGALIVEAFF. The CDR3 nucleotides read TGTGCCAGCAGGGGACAGGGGGCGTTAATTGTTGAAGCTTTCTTT.

Turning to this clone: At the DNA level, this CDR3 is encoded by other sequences in the same sample as well. The gene calls are TRBV9 and TRBJ2-7; 10 bases match TRBD2. The CDR3 is made up of 15 amino acids. V was clipped by 2 bases and J by 0 bases; unmatched bases: 2. Germline CDR1 SGDLS, CDR2 YYNGEE. The CDR3 reads CASSVGLADSYEQYF. CDR3 bases: TGTGCCAGCAGCGTCGGACTAGCGGACTCCTACGAGCAGTACTTC. Supplemented by reference TRBV9 and TRBJ2-7, the full variable domain reads DSGVTQTPKHLITATGQRVTLRCSPRSGDLSVYWYQQSLDQGLQFLIQYYNGEERAKGNILERFSAQQFPDLHSELNLSSLELGDSALYFCASSVGLADSYEQYFGPGTRLTVT.

V usage is TRBV9 and J usage is TRBJ2-7; D is perhaps TRBD1 or TRBD2 (5 bases each). Trimming cost V 2 bases and J 0 bases, with 9 bases left between them. Germline values: CDR1 SGDLS, CDR2 YYNGEE. The CDR3 contains 14 residues. The CDR3 loop is CASSVGASSYEQYF. CDR3 nucleotide sequence: TGTGCCAGCAGCGTCGGGGCAAGCTCCTACGAGCAGTACTTC.

The V call is TRBV7-6, the J call TRBJ2-7; 10 bases line up with TRBD1. The V gene's germline CDR1 is SGHVS and CDR2 FNYEAQ. This CDR3 has 15 amino acids. Unmatched junction bases numbered 5, after V lost 2 bases and J lost 4 bases. The CDR3 protein is CASSLMSGQGYEQYF. The CDR3 DNA is TGTGCCAGCAGCTTAATGTCGGGACAGGGGTACGAGCAGTACTTC.

This rearrangement joins TRBV7-2 to TRBJ2-2, with no clear D. Germline V gives CDR1 SGHTA, CDR2 FQGNSA. Trimming pared 3 bases from V and 6 bases from J, leaving 8 bases between. The CDR3 runs 13 residues. The CDR3 sequence: CASSFWLAGELFF. In DNA, the CDR3 is TGTGCCAGCAGCTTCTGGCTAGCCGGGGAGCTGTTTTTT.

Remarks on this clone: A far larger clone is just one base off, so this is likely a read error. The chain has TRBV6-6 and TRBJ2-2; tentative D call: TRBD1 (6 bases). The germline V gene encodes CDR1 MNHNY and CDR2 SVGAGI (reference sequence). V was cut by 10 bases and J by 10 bases, with 19 bases left in between. This CDR3 spans 13 amino acids. CDR3 DNA: TGTGCCACCCACAGGGCGGAGGCCGAGGAGCTGTTTTTT. Protein sequence: CATHRAEAEELFF.

V gene TRBV27 combines with J gene TRBJ2-5; D perhaps matches TRBD1 (6 bases). In germline, CDR1 is MNHEY, CDR2 SMNVEV (reference sequence). The CDR3 totals 15 residues. Trimming took 6 bases from V and 4 from J, leaving 18 bases between them. CDR3 residues: CASSPTLGGVETQYF. CDR3 in DNA: TGTGCCAGCAGCCCCACCCTAGGGGGTGTAGAGACCCAGTACTTC.

V gene TRBV2 combines with J gene TRBJ2-7; 8 bases align to TRBD1. V lost 5 bases and J lost 4; bases outside the gene matches: 7. This CDR3 is 14 amino acids long. Looked up from germline, CDR1 is SNHLY and CDR2 is FYNNEI. CDR3 region: CASSSPTGDYEQYF. CDR3 coding DNA: TGTGCCAGCAGTTCCCCGACAGGGGATTACGAGCAGTACTTC.

V is TRBV9 and J is TRBJ2-7; TRBD2 might be the D (6 bases). The CDR3 is 14 residues long. Germline V gene lookup returns CDR1 SGDLS and CDR2 YYNGEE. V gave up 2 bases and J gave up 1 base, with 10 bases separating them. The CDR3 region is CASSVTGASYEQYF. For the CDR3, the DNA is TGTGCCAGCAGCGTTACGGGAGCGTCCTACGAGCAGTACTTC.

This clone is a singleton in its sample. This chain links TRBV7-9 with TRBJ2-7; 8 nucleotides align to TRBD2. The CDR3 is 16 amino acids. Germline trimming cut 1 base from V and 5 bases from J; bases unmatched to any gene: 10. Germline CDR1 is SEHNR and CDR2 is FQNEAQ (reference sequence). CDR3 nucleotide sequence: TGTGCCAGCAGCTTAGTGGCGGGAGGCCTCGTGAACGAGCAGTACTTC. This gives the protein CASSLVAGGLVNEQYF.

This clone was picked up one time. This same CDR3 is encoded by further DNA sequences in the sample. The chain carries TRBV6-5 and TRBJ1-1; no clear D. CDR1 is MNHEY, CDR2 SVGAGI, per germline. Trimming removed 0 bases at V and 4 bases at J, with 15 bases between. The length of the CDR3 is 16 residues. As DNA, the CDR3 is TGTGCCAGCAGTTACTCGAACGTTGGGTTGGTCACTGAAGCTTTCTTT. Translating gives CASSYSNVGLVTEAFF.

V and J are TRBV6-6 and TRBJ1-2; 8 bases are a match to TRBD1. CDR3 length: 16 amino acids. With 0 bases clipped from V and 3 bases from J, the junction kept 6 bases outside the gene matches. Germline CDR1 MNHNY, CDR2 SVGAGI (reference sequence). The CDR3 DNA reads as TGTGCCAGCAGTTACTCGTTAGGACAGGGCCACTATGGCTACACCTTC. This gives the protein CASSYSLGQGHYGYTF.

This chain uses TRBV30 with TRBJ1-2; tentatively, D is TRBD1 (6 bases). From germline, CDR1 is GTSNPN and CDR2 SVGIG (reference sequence). The CDR3 is made up of 13 amino acids. The germline V and J ends were trimmed by 5 bases and 3 bases, with 13 bases remaining between them. This CDR3 reads CAWHTGRDYGYTF. CDR3 in DNA: TGTGCCTGGCATACAGGGAGGGACTATGGCTACACCTTC.

A word on this clone: A single base is all that separates this from a far larger clone, so a read error is likely. The chain recombines TRBV30 with TRBJ2-3; 7 nucleotides match TRBD2. The J segment lost 2 bases and the V segment lost 2 bases, leaving 13 bases of the junction unmatched. Per germline, CDR1 GTSNPN and CDR2 SVGIG (reference sequence). The CDR3 is 17 amino acids. In DNA, the CDR3 is TGTGCCTGGAGTAGCACGGGAGGAGAGATGATCACAGATACGCAGTATTTT. Translated, it gives CAWSSTGGEMITDTQYF.

The J gene is TRBJ2-5, the V gene TRBV4-2, with a possible D match to TRBD2 (5 bases). Trimming left V 0 bases short and J 3 bases short, with 17 bases between. There are 17 residues in the CDR3. In germline, CDR1 is LGHNA, CDR2 YNFKEQ. In nucleotides, the CDR3 is TGTGCCAGCAGCCAAGATGGGCCCAGGCCAGCGGAAGAGACCCAGTACTTC. This gives the protein CASSQDGPRPAEETQYF.

Ten or more counts support this clone. This chain uses TRBV2 with TRBJ1-2; D call uncertain. Between the trimmed V and J ends, which lost 3 bases and 2 bases, there was a span of 7 bases. The CDR3 extends over 13 amino acids. Looked up from germline, CDR1 is SNHLY and CDR2 is FYNNEI. CDR3 loop: CASSDNSNYGYTF. CDR3 coding DNA: TGTGCCAGCAGTGATAACAGCAACTATGGCTACACCTTC.

V usage is TRBV2 and J usage is TRBJ2-6; 8 positions match TRBD1. The CDR3 spans 18 residues. The J segment lost 0 bases and the V segment lost 6 bases, leaving 10 bases of the junction unmatched. Per the germline V gene, CDR1 is SNHLY and CDR2 is FYNNEI. CDR3 sequence: CASSAGQGRPSGANVLTF. The CDR3 DNA is TGTGCCAGCAGCGCCGGACAGGGCCGCCCCTCTGGGGCCAACGTCCTGACTTTC. Full variable domain (missing parts from reference TRBV2 and TRBJ2-6): EPEVTQTPSHQVTQMGQEVILRCVPISNHLYFYWYRQILGQKVEFLVSFYNNEISEKSEIFDDQFSVERPDGSNFTLKIRSTKLEDSAMYFCASSAGQGRPSGANVLTFGAGSRLTVL.

Concerning this clone: One junction end does not reproduce the germline sequence, and a read error may be involved. The V call is TRBV6-1, the J call TRBJ2-3; either TRBD1 or TRBD2 may fit D (5 bases each). Looked up from germline, CDR1 is MNHNS and CDR2 is SASEGT. The CDR3 runs 17 residues. DNA of the CDR3: TGTGCCATCAGTGAGGTGTGGGGACCCCCCAACACGGATACGCAGTATTTT. Its translation is CAISEVWGPPNTDTQYF.

This rearrangement joins TRBV18 to TRBJ1-2, with 7 nucleotides matching TRBD1. The CDR3 has 15 residues. Germline values: CDR1 KGHSH, CDR2 LQKENI. J was trimmed by 6 bases and V by 5 bases; bases with no gene match: 12. The CDR3 loop reads CASSSSRQGGDGYTF. CDR3 DNA sequence: TGTGCCAGCTCATCCAGCCGCCAAGGGGGCGATGGCTACACCTTC.

Of note for this clone: This CDR3 is also generated by other DNA sequences in the sample. The rearrangement joins TRBV11-2 to TRBJ2-1, with D possibly being TRBD2 (5 bases). Germline assignment: CDR1 SGHAT and CDR2 FQNNGV. This CDR3 comprises 14 residues. Trimming removed 1 base from V and 6 bases from J, with 10 bases in between. DNA for the CDR3: TGTGCCAGCAGCTTAGGGCTCGCGGGCAATGAGCAGTTCTTC. Translation gives CASSLGLAGNEQFF.

This chain connects TRBV5-1 to TRBJ2-3, with TRBD2 identical over 13 bases. The junction had 2 bases not matched to a gene; V was cut back by 0 bases and J by 1 base. CDR1 SGHRS and CDR2 YFSETQ come from the germline V gene. The CDR3 spans 17 residues. CDR3 sequence (DNA): TGCGCCAGCAGCTTGGTTACTAGCGGGAGGGGCACAGATACGCAGTATTTT. Its translation is CASSLVTSGRGTDTQYF.

The J gene is TRBJ2-1, the V gene TRBV19, with 11 positions matching TRBD2. In germline, CDR1 is LNHDA, CDR2 SQIVND (reference sequence). J lost 5 bases, V lost 11 bases, and 17 bases had no gene match. This CDR3 is built from 17 residues. The CDR3 bases are TGTGCCTGGAGTGTTTCCCCGGGGGGACTAGCGGACAATGAGCAGTTCTTC. This translates into CAWSVSPGGLADNEQFF.

The gene calls are TRBV19 and TRBJ1-1; D is possibly TRBD1 (5 bases). Deletions cut 5 bases from V and 3 bases from J, with 16 bases between. The germline V gene has CDR1 LNHDA and CDR2 SQIVND (reference sequence). The CDR3 covers 15 residues. The CDR3 sequence: CASSLPGGPDTEAFF. CDR3 DNA sequence: TGTGCCAGTAGTCTCCCCGGGGGTCCGGACACTGAAGCTTTCTTT.

This CDR3 reads CASSLVRGQETQYF. In DNA form, the CDR3 reads TGTGCCAGCAGCTTAGTCCGGGGGCAAGAGACCCAGTACTTC. The chain couples TRBV7-6 to TRBJ2-5, with a tentative D call TRBD2 (6 bases). Per germline, CDR1 SGHVS and CDR2 FNYEAQ. V was trimmed by 1 base and J by 2 bases, leaving 8 bases between them. This CDR3 is 14 amino acids long.

The J gene is TRBJ2-7, the V gene TRBV7-2, with 8 bases matching TRBD1. V was clipped by 4 bases and J by 3 bases; unmatched bases: 5. The CDR3 spans 14 residues. Germline-derived CDR1 and CDR2 are SGHTA and FQGNSA. The CDR3 protein is CASSSGQVFYEQYF. The CDR3 nucleotides are TGTGCCAGCAGCTCGGGACAGGTTTTCTACGAGCAGTACTTC.

V usage is TRBV28 and J usage is TRBJ2-2; D remains ambiguous. CDR3 length: 13 residues. The germline gives CDR1 MDHEN, CDR2 SYDVKM. V lost 5 bases and J 7 bases, leaving 11 bases between the germline ends. CDR3 sequence reads: CASSLGELGELFF. DNA for the CDR3: TGTGCCAGCAGTCTAGGCGAGCTCGGGGAGCTGTTTTTT.

The chain links TRBV6-1 to TRBJ2-1; D call uncertain. The V end was cut by 2 bases, the J end by 4 bases, with 3 bases between. This CDR3 has 12 amino acids. CDR1 is MNHNS and CDR2 is SASEGT in the germline V gene. In DNA, the CDR3 is TGTGCCAGCAGTGAAACATACAATGAGCAGTTCTTC. As protein: CASSETYNEQFF.

CDR3 nucleotides: TGTGCCAGTAGTATTGCCAGGTTCAAAGAAGCTTTCTTT. Amino acid sequence: CASSIARFKEAFF. The chain joins TRBV19 to TRBJ1-1; D ambiguous. CDR3 length: 13 amino acids. Trimming pared 3 bases from V and 8 bases from J, leaving 13 bases between. CDR1 is LNHDA and CDR2 is SQIVND in the germline V gene (reference sequence).